A single sample gave rise to the 21 T cell receptor beta chains below, sequenced in a study of CD8 T cells in ankylosing spondylitis. General study findings and limits: Apparently characteristic of ankylosing spondylitis blood was a TCR beta motif (about eight highly homologous variants).

From the 5' RACE reads, TCRdb called clonotypes with MiXCR, one entry per CDR3 protein. The data show under 450,000 distinct CDR3 sequences, with 17% seen just once and 0.95% to 1.1% held by the top ten. No antigen has been assigned to these receptors. The specimen was blood, either unsorted or a sorted T cell fraction (not recorded which). These receptors were collected from a male donor with ankylosing spondylitis.

This clonotype occurred a few times. J is TRBJ1-5 and V is TRBV30; D perhaps matches TRBD1 (6 bases). CDR3 length: 13 amino acids. V was cut by 4 bases and J by 5 bases, with 12 bases left in between. The V gene's germline CDR1 is GTSNPN and CDR2 SVGIG (reference sequence). CDR3 in DNA: TGTGCCTGGACAAGCGGGGGCGATCAGCCCCAGCATTTT. Protein sequence: CAWTSGGDQPQHF.

This clonotype was recorded at least ten times. This CDR3 is CASSQDGRRDGELFF. CDR3 coding DNA: TGTGCCAGCAGCCAAGATGGGAGGAGGGACGGGGAGCTGTTTTTT. The J gene is TRBJ2-2, the V gene TRBV4-2, with a weak D call TRBD2 (6 bases). Germline V gives CDR1 LGHNA, CDR2 YNFKEQ. The CDR3 has 15 amino acids. The ends were cut back, 0 bases at V and 7 bases at J, with 12 bases in the middle.

This clonotype was counted at least ten times. The chain is built from TRBV5-1 and TRBJ2-6; D is unresolved. In germline, CDR1 is SGHRS, CDR2 YFSETQ. This CDR3 region has 15 residues. V lost 4 bases and J lost 0, with 8 bases in between. CDR3 nucleotide sequence: TGCGCCAGCAGCCAAGACACCTCTGGGGCCAACGTCCTGACTTTC. Amino acids: CASSQDTSGANVLTF.

The genes are TRBV9 and TRBJ2-2; D possibly corresponds to TRBD2 (7 bases). The CDR3 covers 16 residues. CDR1 and CDR2 (germline): SGDLS, YYNGEE. The V and J ends lost 0 bases and 6 bases respectively, with 15 bases between them. CDR3 region: CASSVALGGGPGELFF. DNA of the CDR3: TGTGCCAGCAGCGTAGCGTTGGGGGGGGGCCCCGGGGAGCTGTTTTTT.

This clonotype was recorded at least ten times. V is TRBV11-2 and J is TRBJ1-1, with D uncertain. Trimming removed 2 bases at V and 3 bases at J, with 13 bases between. The CDR3 is 15 residues long. Germline CDR1 and CDR2: SGHAT and FQNNGV. CDR3 in amino acids: CASSLKPREDTEAFF. The CDR3 DNA reads as TGTGCCAGCAGCTTAAAGCCCCGGGAAGACACTGAAGCTTTCTTT. The whole variable domain, filled in from reference TRBV11-2 and TRBJ1-1, reads EAGVAQSPRYKIIEKRQSVAFWCNPISGHATLYWYQQILGQGPKLLIQFQNNGVVDDSQLPKDRFSAERLKGVDSTLKIQPAKLEDSAVYLCASSLKPREDTEAFFGQGTRLTVV.

V usage is TRBV20-1 and J usage is TRBJ2-3; D uncertain. V was shortened by 5 bases and J by 3 bases, with 6 bases between the two germline ends. Germline assignment: CDR1 DFQATT and CDR2 SNEGSKA (reference sequence). This CDR3 contains 11 residues. CDR3 amino acids: CSAGRTDTQYF. The CDR3 nucleotides read TGCAGTGCTGGACGTACAGATACGCAGTATTTT.

This clonotype showed up just a few times. V usage is TRBV6-2 or TRBV6-3 and J usage is TRBJ2-5, with D tentatively TRBD1 or TRBD2 (5 bases each). Trimming shortened V by 7 bases and J by 9 bases, and 15 bases separated the two germline ends. From germline, CDR1 is MNHEY and CDR2 SVGEGT. The CDR3 spans 12 residues. The chain's CDR3 is CASNTGLGAQYF. DNA for the CDR3: TGTGCCAGCAACACCGGGCTGGGGGCCCAGTACTTC.

This clonotype was recorded a few times. This chain connects TRBV2 to TRBJ2-3; D is perhaps TRBD1 (5 bases). With 0 bases removed from V and 4 bases from J, the gap between germline ends came to 11 bases. This CDR3 region has 15 residues. CDR1 is SNHLY and CDR2 is FYNNEI in the germline V gene. The CDR3 here is CASSEAQGRADTQYF. CDR3 sequence (DNA): TGTGCCAGCAGTGAAGCGCAGGGCAGGGCAGATACGCAGTATTTT.

V is TRBV18 and J is TRBJ1-1, with TRBD1 matching 7 bases. The CDR3 spans 15 residues. V shed 3 bases and J 1 base; nucleotides not matched to a gene: 5. CDR1 and CDR2 from the germline V gene are KGHSH and LQKENI. CDR3 DNA: TGTGCCAGCTCACCTCTAGAGGGGGCGAACACTGAAGCTTTCTTT. Its translation: CASSPLEGANTEAFF.

The chain joins TRBV20-1 to TRBJ2-3; 8 bases map to TRBD2. Germline V CDR1 and CDR2: DFQATT, SNEGSKA (reference sequence). J gave up 2 bases and V 5 bases, and 3 bases lay outside the gene matches. This CDR3 region has 13 residues. The CDR3 sequence: CSAVAGPTDTQYF. The CDR3 DNA sequence: TGCAGTGCTGTAGCGGGGCCCACAGATACGCAGTATTTT.

The rearrangement joins TRBV5-1 to TRBJ1-1; D is undetermined. Germline V gene data show CDR1 as SGHRS and CDR2 as YFSETQ. The CDR3 has 13 residues. Trimming cost V 4 bases and J 0 bases, with 7 bases left between them. The DNA for the CDR3 is TGCGCCAGCAGCGTCAGACTGAACACTGAAGCTTTCTTT. Amino acids: CASSVRLNTEAFF.

This clonotype was recorded a few times. This rearrangement joins TRBV29-1 to TRBJ2-1; 9 bases agree with TRBD1. This CDR3 region has 13 residues. V was clipped by 3 bases and J by 3 bases; unmatched bases: 0. The germline V gene encodes CDR1 SQVTM and CDR2 ANQGSEA. The CDR3, as DNA: TGCAGCGTTGAGGACAGGGGCTACAATGAGCAGTTCTTC. It translates to CSVEDRGYNEQFF.

The CDR3 loop reads CASSYSTASRRNTIYF. CDR3 DNA sequence: TGTGCCAGCAGTTACTCGACGGCCAGCCGCCGAAACACCATATATTTT. The gene calls are TRBV6-5 and TRBJ1-3; no clear D gene. V lost 0 bases to trimming and J lost 5 bases, with 14 bases between them. The germline CDR1 and CDR2 sequences are MNHEY and SVGAGI. The CDR3 has 16 residues.

This clonotype came up a few times. The chain links TRBV5-1 to TRBJ2-1; TRBD2 agrees at 13 bases. Trimming cost V 1 base and J 9 bases; bases outside gene matches: 4. The germline gives CDR1 SGHRS, CDR2 YFSETQ. CDR3 length: 15 amino acids. CDR3 sequence (DNA): TGCGCCAGCAGCTTGACTAGCGGGGGGGCCAGTGAGCAGTTCTTC. Protein product: CASSLTSGGASEQFF.

The CDR3 sequence: CASRLGRGPYTF. CDR3 DNA sequence: TGTGCCAGCAGGCTCGGCCGGGGGCCCTACACCTTC. This rearrangement joins TRBV14 to TRBJ1-2; D perhaps matches TRBD1 (6 bases). V lost 6 bases and J 10 bases, leaving 15 bases between the germline ends. CDR1 and CDR2 (germline): SGHDN, FVKESK. The CDR3 runs 12 residues.

This clonotype occurred many times. The chain employs TRBV20-1 and TRBJ2-4, with unresolved D. The ends were cut back, 5 bases at V and 8 bases at J, with 13 bases in the middle. Looked up from germline, CDR1 is DFQATT and CDR2 is SNEGSKA (reference sequence). The CDR3 is 12 amino acids. The CDR3 coding sequence is TGCAGTGCTCCTAGAGGTATAGACATTCAGTACTTC. Translated: CSAPRGIDIQYF.

This clonotype was seen a handful of times. V gene TRBV9 combines with J gene TRBJ1-1, with D uncertain. Germline lookup yields CDR1 SGDLS and CDR2 YYNGEE. The CDR3 loop spans 13 amino acids. Trimming left V 3 bases short and J 3 bases short, with 9 bases between. The CDR3 protein is CASSARADTEAFF. CDR3 DNA: TGTGCCAGCAGCGCCCGGGCGGACACTGAAGCTTTCTTT.

This chain uses TRBV13 with TRBJ2-3; D is unresolved. Trimming took off 7 bases at V and 10 bases at J, with 18 bases between the two ends. The germline V gene has CDR1 PRHDT and CDR2 FYEKMQ (reference sequence). The CDR3 totals 13 residues. This chain's CDR3 is CASTRRVGLPQYF. CDR3 nucleotides: TGTGCCAGCACCCGAAGGGTAGGGCTTCCGCAGTATTTT.

This chain joins TRBV6-4 and TRBJ1-5; the match to TRBD1 covers 9 bases. The CDR3 loop spans 14 amino acids. Germline V gene sequence: CDR1 MRHNA, CDR2 SNTAGT. The V and J ends lost 5 bases and 6 bases, in that order; junction bases with no gene match: 5. As DNA, the CDR3 is TGTGCCAGCAGTCCTGACAGGGGGGCTCAGCCCCAGCATTTT. It codes for CASSPDRGAQPQHF.

This clonotype was counted a few times. The chain employs TRBV20-1 and TRBJ2-5, with TRBD2 identical over 12 bases. Trimming cost V 4 bases and J 2 bases; bases outside gene matches: 11. Looked up from germline, CDR1 is DFQATT and CDR2 is SNEGSKA (reference sequence). CDR3 length: 17 residues. In nucleotides, the CDR3 is TGCAGTGCTACAGGGGCCCGGACTAGCGGGGTTCAAGAGACCCAGTACTTC. Protein product: CSATGARTSGVQETQYF.

This clonotype was seen a handful of times. This rearrangement joins TRBV12-3 or TRBV12-4 to TRBJ2-7; 13 nucleotides agree with TRBD2. There are 19 residues in the CDR3. V shed 0 bases, J shed 2 bases, and the junction held 10 bases outside the gene matches. The CDR3 loop reads CASSLARTSGGFAAYEQYF. As DNA, the CDR3 is TGTGCCAGCAGTTTAGCCCGGACTAGCGGGGGATTTGCCGCCTACGAGCAGTACTTC.